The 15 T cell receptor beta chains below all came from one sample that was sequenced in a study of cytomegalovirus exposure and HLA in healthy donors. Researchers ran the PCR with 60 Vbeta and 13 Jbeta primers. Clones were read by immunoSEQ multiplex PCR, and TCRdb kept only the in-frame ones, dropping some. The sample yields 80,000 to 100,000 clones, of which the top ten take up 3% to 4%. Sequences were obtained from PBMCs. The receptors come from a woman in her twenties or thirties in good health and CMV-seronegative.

Here the CDR3 reads CSVLAGWNEQFF. Written as DNA, the CDR3 is TGCAGCGTACTAGCGGGATGGAATGAGCAGTTCTTC. This chain uses TRBV29-1 with TRBJ2-1; TRBD2 aligns across 10 bases. J lost 7 bases, V lost 6 bases, and 3 bases had no gene match. The CDR3 totals 12 residues. Germline values: CDR1 SQVTM, CDR2 ANQGSEA.

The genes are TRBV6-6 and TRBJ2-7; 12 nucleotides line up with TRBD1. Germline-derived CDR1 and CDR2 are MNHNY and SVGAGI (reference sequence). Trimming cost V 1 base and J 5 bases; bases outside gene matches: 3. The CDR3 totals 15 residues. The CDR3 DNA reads TGTGCCAGCAGTTACTGGGGACAGGGGGCGGACGAGCAGTACTTC. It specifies CASSYWGQGADEQYF.

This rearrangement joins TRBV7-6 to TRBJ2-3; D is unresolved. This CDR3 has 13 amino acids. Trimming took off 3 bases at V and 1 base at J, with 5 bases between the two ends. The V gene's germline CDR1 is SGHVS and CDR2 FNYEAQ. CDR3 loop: CASSFPGTDTQYF. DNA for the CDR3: TGTGCCAGCAGCTTCCCGGGCACAGATACGCAGTATTTT.

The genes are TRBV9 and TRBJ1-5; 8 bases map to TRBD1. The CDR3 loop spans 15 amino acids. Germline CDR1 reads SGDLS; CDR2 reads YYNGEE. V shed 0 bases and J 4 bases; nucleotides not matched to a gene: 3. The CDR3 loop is CASSVGTGQNQPQHF. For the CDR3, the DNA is TGTGCCAGCAGCGTAGGGACAGGGCAGAATCAGCCCCAGCATTTT.

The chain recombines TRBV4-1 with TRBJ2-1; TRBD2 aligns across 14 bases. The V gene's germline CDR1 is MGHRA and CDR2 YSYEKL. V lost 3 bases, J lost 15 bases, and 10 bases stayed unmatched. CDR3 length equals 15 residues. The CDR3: CASSQRGLAGEVAFF. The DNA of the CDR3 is TGCGCCAGCAGCCAGAGGGGACTAGCGGGAGAGGTTGCGTTCTTC.

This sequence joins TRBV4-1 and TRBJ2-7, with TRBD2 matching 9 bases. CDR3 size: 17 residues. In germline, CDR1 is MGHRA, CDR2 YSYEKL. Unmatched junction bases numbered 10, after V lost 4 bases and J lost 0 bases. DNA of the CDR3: TGCGCCAGCAGCCCGGGGGATGGCGGGGGGGCCTCCTACGAGCAGTACTTC. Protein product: CASSPGDGGGASYEQYF.

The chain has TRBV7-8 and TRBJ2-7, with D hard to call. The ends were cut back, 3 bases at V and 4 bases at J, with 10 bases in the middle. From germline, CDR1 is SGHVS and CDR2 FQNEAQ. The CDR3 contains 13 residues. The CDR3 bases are TGTGCCAGCAGCTTCCCGGGTCGGTACGAGCAGTACTTC. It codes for CASSFPGRYEQYF.

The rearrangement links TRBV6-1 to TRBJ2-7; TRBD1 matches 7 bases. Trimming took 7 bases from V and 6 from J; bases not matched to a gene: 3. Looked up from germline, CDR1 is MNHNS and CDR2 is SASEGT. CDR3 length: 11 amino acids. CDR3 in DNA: TGTGCCAGCAATCCAGGGGGCGAGCAGTACTTC. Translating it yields CASNPGGEQYF.

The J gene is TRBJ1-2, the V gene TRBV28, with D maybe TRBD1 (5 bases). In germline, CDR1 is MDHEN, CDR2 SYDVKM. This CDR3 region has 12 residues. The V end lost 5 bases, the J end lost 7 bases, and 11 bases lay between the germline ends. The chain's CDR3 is CASSPIRAGYTF. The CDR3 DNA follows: TGTGCCAGCAGTCCTATCAGGGCTGGCTACACCTTC.

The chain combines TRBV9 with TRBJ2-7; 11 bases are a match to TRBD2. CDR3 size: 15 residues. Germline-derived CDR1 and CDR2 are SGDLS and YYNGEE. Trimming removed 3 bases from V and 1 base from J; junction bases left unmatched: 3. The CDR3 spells CASSEGLAESYEQYF. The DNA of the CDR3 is TGTGCCAGCAGCGAGGGACTAGCGGAGTCCTACGAGCAGTACTTC.

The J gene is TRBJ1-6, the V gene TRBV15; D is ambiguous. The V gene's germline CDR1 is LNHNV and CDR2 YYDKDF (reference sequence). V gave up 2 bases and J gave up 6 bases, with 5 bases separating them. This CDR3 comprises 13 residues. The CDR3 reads CATSRNSNSPLHF. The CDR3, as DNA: TGTGCCACCAGCAGAAACAGTAATTCACCCCTCCACTTT.

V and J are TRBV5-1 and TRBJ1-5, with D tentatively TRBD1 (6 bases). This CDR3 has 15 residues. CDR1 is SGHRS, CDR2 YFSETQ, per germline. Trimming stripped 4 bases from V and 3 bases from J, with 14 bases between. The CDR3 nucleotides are TGCGCCAGCAGCCTTTCAGGGGCCCTCAATCAGCCCCAGCATTTT. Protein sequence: CASSLSGALNQPQHF.

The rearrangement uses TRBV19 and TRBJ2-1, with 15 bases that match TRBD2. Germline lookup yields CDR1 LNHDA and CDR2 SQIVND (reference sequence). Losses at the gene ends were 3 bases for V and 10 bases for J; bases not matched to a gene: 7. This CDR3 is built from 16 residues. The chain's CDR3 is CASSIGGLAGGHEQFF. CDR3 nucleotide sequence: TGTGCCAGTAGTATCGGAGGACTAGCGGGAGGGCACGAGCAGTTCTTC.

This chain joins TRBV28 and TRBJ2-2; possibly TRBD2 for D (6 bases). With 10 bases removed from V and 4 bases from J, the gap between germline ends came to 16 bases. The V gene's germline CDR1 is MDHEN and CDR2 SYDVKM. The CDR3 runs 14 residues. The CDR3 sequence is CATSEGLVTGELFF. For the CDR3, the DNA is TGTGCCACCTCGGAGGGGTTGGTCACCGGGGAGCTGTTTTTT.

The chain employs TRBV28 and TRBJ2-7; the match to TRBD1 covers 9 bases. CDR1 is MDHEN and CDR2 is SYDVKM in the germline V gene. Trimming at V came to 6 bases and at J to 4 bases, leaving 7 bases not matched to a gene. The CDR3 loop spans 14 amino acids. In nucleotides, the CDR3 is TGTGCCAGCAGAACCGGGACAGGGCCTTACGAGCAGTACTTC. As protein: CASRTGTGPYEQYF.